The 18 T cell receptor beta chains below all came from one sample that was sequenced in a study of cytomegalovirus exposure and HLA in healthy donors. The PCR ran on 60 Vbeta and 13 Jbeta primers. Sequencing was performed with immunoSEQ multiplex PCR; in TCRdb, only in-frame clones are kept and a portion is missing. The sample contains about 140,000 clones, around 63% of which appear only once. The sequenced sample consisted of PBMCs. These receptors were taken from a human donor in good health.

This clone was counted only a few times. The V and J genes are TRBV5-6 and TRBJ2-7; the D gene is possibly TRBD1 (7 bases). Germline loops: CDR1 SGHDT, CDR2 YYEEEE. With 1 base removed from V and 3 bases from J, the gap between germline ends came to 11 bases. CDR3 length: 14 amino acids. CDR3 region: CASSLPGGYYEQYF. The CDR3, as DNA: TGTGCCAGCAGCTTGCCAGGGGGGTACTACGAGCAGTACTTC.

The rearrangement uses TRBV2 and TRBJ2-7; a possible D gene is TRBD2 (6 bases). There are 14 residues in the CDR3. The V end lost 5 bases, the J end lost 7 bases, and 18 bases lay between the germline ends. The germline V gene encodes CDR1 SNHLY and CDR2 FYNNEI. The CDR3: CASSTGTGTSEQYF. The CDR3 DNA reads as TGTGCCAGCAGTACCGGGACTGGAACCTCAGAGCAGTACTTC.

V usage is TRBV5-1 and J usage is TRBJ2-5; 9 bases fit TRBD1. The CDR3 loop spans 15 amino acids. V shed 4 bases and J 3 bases; nucleotides not matched to a gene: 7. Germline lookup yields CDR1 SGHRS and CDR2 YFSETQ. The CDR3 DNA reads TGCGCCAGCAGCCCGCAGGGGACAGGGAAAGAGACCCAGTACTTC. Protein product: CASSPQGTGKETQYF. The variable domain in full, completed from reference TRBV5-1 and TRBJ2-5, reads KAGVTQTPRYLIKTRGQQVTLSCSPISGHRSVSWYQQTPGQGLQFLFEYFSETQRNKGNFPGRFSGRQFSNSRSEMNVSTLELGDSALYLCASSPQGTGKETQYFGPGTRLLVL.

The J gene is TRBJ2-7, the V gene TRBV7-8; 8 positions agree with TRBD2. Germline CDR1 SGHVS, CDR2 FQNEAQ. V was clipped by 5 bases and J by 4 bases; unmatched bases: 10. The CDR3 is made up of 15 amino acids. CDR3 loop: CASSRKATSGYEQYF. CDR3 nucleotides: TGTGCCAGCAGCCGTAAAGCTACTAGCGGTTACGAGCAGTACTTC.

The chain joins TRBV18 to TRBJ2-3, with TRBD2 matching over 7 bases. Germline V gene sequence: CDR1 KGHSH, CDR2 LQKENI. The V and J ends lost 4 bases and 2 bases, in that order; junction bases with no gene match: 6. The CDR3 covers 15 residues. CDR3 region: CASSQRDYLTDTQYF. The CDR3 DNA is TGTGCCAGCTCACAAAGGGACTATCTCACAGATACGCAGTATTTT.

The chain uses TRBV5-1 and TRBJ2-3; TRBD2 matches at 9 bases. CDR3 length: 16 residues. Germline values: CDR1 SGHRS, CDR2 YFSETQ. Trimming took 2 bases from V and 4 from J; bases not matched to a gene: 8. The DNA for the CDR3 is TGCGCCAGCAGCTTCGTCCTAGCGGGGATGTCAGATACGCAGTATTTT. Its protein is CASSFVLAGMSDTQYF. Combining the CDR3 with reference TRBV5-1 and TRBJ2-3 gives the whole variable domain KAGVTQTPRYLIKTRGQQVTLSCSPISGHRSVSWYQQTPGQGLQFLFEYFSETQRNKGNFPGRFSGRQFSNSRSEMNVSTLELGDSALYLCASSFVLAGMSDTQYFGPGTRLTVL.

The gene calls are TRBV28 and TRBJ2-5, with 10 bases fitting TRBD2. V shed 2 bases and J 4 bases; nucleotides not matched to a gene: 7. The CDR3 extends over 16 amino acids. Looked up from germline, CDR1 is MDHEN and CDR2 is SYDVKM. CDR3 loop: CASSLRLAGVGETQYF. The DNA for the CDR3 is TGTGCCAGCAGTTTACGCCTAGCGGGAGTGGGAGAGACCCAGTACTTC.

The chain joins TRBV6-6 to TRBJ1-5; 7 bases are a match to TRBD1. J gave up 2 bases and V 2 bases, and 6 bases lay outside the gene matches. The CDR3 is made up of 16 amino acids. In germline, CDR1 is MNHNY, CDR2 SVGAGI (reference sequence). The CDR3 DNA reads TGTGCCAGCAGTTACATAGACAGGGAGGGCAATCAGCCCCAGCATTTT. Translating it yields CASSYIDREGNQPQHF.

V gene TRBV5-1 combines with J gene TRBJ2-3, with 8 bases matching TRBD1. This CDR3 contains 15 residues. The V gene end was trimmed by 9 bases and the J gene end by 2 bases; junction bases not matched to a gene: 11. CDR1 SGHRS and CDR2 YFSETQ come from the germline V gene. Here the CDR3 reads CATKLTGDFTDTQYF. For the CDR3, the DNA is TGCGCCACTAAGCTGACAGGGGATTTCACAGATACGCAGTATTTT.

This clone was seen a few times. The chain couples TRBV19 to TRBJ1-5, with TRBD1 matching over 9 bases. With V trimmed by 6 bases and J by 1 base, 4 bases remained unmatched. CDR3 length equals 15 residues. Looked up from germline, CDR1 is LNHDA and CDR2 is SQIVND (reference sequence). CDR3 nucleotide sequence: TGTGCCAGTAGCATTACAGGGGGCAGCAATCAGCCCCAGCATTTT. Translating it yields CASSITGGSNQPQHF.

The CDR3 sequence: CASSLGALHTDTQYF. For the CDR3, the DNA is TGTGCCAGCAGCCTAGGGGCACTCCACACAGATACGCAGTATTTT. The chain is built from TRBV9 and TRBJ2-3; maybe TRBD1 (5 bases). Germline CDR1 is SGDLS and CDR2 is YYNGEE. This CDR3 is 15 amino acids long. V was cut by 4 bases and J by 2 bases, with 14 bases left in between.

V usage is TRBV11-2 and J usage is TRBJ2-1; 11 nucleotides align to TRBD2. Unmatched junction bases numbered 6, after V lost 6 bases and J lost 8 bases. This CDR3 comprises 14 residues. Germline V gives CDR1 SGHAT, CDR2 FQNNGV. In DNA form, the CDR3 reads TGTGCCAGCAGTCGACTAGCGGGAAAGGATGAGCAGTTCTTC. Translating gives CASSRLAGKDEQFF. Combining the CDR3 with reference TRBV11-2 and TRBJ2-1 gives the whole variable domain EAGVAQSPRYKIIEKRQSVAFWCNPISGHATLYWYQQILGQGPKLLIQFQNNGVVDDSQLPKDRFSAERLKGVDSTLKIQPAKLEDSAVYLCASSRLAGKDEQFFGPGTRLTVL.

This chain connects TRBV6-6 to TRBJ2-1; 9 bases map to TRBD2. The ends lost 4 bases at V and 12 bases at J; junction bases unmatched: 4. Germline V lookup: CDR1 MNHNY, CDR2 SVGAGI (reference sequence). The CDR3 length is 12 residues. CDR3 bases: TGTGCCAGCAGTTCCGGGACTAGCCCGCAGTTCTTC. It codes for CASSSGTSPQFF.

This sequence joins TRBV4-1 and TRBJ2-7; the D is unclear. The V gene's germline CDR1 is MGHRA and CDR2 YSYEKL. The CDR3 runs to 15 residues. V lost 0 bases and J 4 bases, leaving 13 bases between the germline ends. The CDR3 reads CASSQEVSSPYEQYF. Written as DNA, the CDR3 is TGCGCCAGCAGCCAAGAGGTTAGCAGTCCTTACGAGCAGTACTTC.

This clone showed up just a few times. The CDR3 spells CASSLPPNEQYF. The CDR3 DNA is TGTGCCAGCAGTTTACCCCCAAACGAGCAGTACTTC. V is TRBV28 and J is TRBJ2-7, with D unresolved. Germline-derived CDR1 and CDR2 are MDHEN and SYDVKM. V gave up 2 bases and J gave up 5 bases, with 7 bases separating them. This CDR3 spans 12 amino acids.

This chain uses TRBV4-1 with TRBJ2-1, with 12 bases identical to TRBD2. The CDR3 consists of 18 residues. V gave up 0 bases and J gave up 6 bases; unmatched junction bases: 9. The V gene's germline CDR1 is MGHRA and CDR2 YSYEKL. The CDR3 DNA reads as TGCGCCAGCAGCCAAGAAGAGTCCGGGACTAGCGGGTTCAATGAGCAGTTCTTC. It specifies CASSQEESGTSGFNEQFF.

The rearrangement uses TRBV9 and TRBJ2-2, with D tentatively TRBD2 (5 bases). V was cut by 4 bases and J by 0 bases, with 10 bases left in between. In germline, CDR1 is SGDLS, CDR2 YYNGEE. The CDR3 is 15 amino acids. The CDR3 nucleotides read TGTGCCAGCAGCCCAGCGGCAGCGAACACCGGGGAGCTGTTTTTT. Translation gives CASSPAAANTGELFF.

This clone was detected a few times. The chain has TRBV5-8 and TRBJ2-1; 11 bases align to TRBD1. CDR1 SGHTS and CDR2 YDEGEE come from the germline V gene. The CDR3 covers 15 residues. Trimming cost V 4 bases and J 4 bases; bases outside gene matches: 4. CDR3 loop: CASSPGTGGYNEQFF. The CDR3 DNA follows: TGTGCCAGCAGCCCTGGGACAGGGGGGTACAATGAGCAGTTCTTC. The whole variable domain, remainder taken from reference TRBV5-8 and TRBJ2-1, is EAGVTQSPTHLIKTRGQQATLRCSPISGHTSVYWYQQALGLGLQFLLWYDEGEERNRGNFPPRFSGRQFPNYSSELNVNALELEDSALYLCASSPGTGGYNEQFFGPGTRLTVL.